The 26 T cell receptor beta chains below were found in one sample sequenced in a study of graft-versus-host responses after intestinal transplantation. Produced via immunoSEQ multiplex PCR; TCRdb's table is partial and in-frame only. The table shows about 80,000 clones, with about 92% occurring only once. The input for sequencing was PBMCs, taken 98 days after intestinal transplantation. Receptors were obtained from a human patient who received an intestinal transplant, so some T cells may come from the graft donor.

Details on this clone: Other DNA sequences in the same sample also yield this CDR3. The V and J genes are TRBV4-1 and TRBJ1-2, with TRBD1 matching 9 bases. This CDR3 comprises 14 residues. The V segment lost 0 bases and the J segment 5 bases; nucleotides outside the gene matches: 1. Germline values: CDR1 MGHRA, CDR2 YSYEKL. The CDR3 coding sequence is TGCGCCAGCAGCCAAGAGGACAGGGGTTATGGCTACACCTTC. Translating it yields CASSQEDRGYGYTF.

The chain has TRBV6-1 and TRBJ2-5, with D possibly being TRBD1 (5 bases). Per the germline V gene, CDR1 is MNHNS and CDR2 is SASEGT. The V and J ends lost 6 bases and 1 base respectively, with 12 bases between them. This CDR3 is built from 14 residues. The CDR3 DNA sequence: TGTGCCAGCAGAAGACAGCCCCTCCAAGAGACCCAGTACTTC. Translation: CASRRQPLQETQYF.

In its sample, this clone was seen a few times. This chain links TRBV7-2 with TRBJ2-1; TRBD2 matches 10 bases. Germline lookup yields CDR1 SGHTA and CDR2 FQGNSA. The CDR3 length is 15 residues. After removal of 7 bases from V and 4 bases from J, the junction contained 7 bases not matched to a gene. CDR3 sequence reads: CASTDGLADYNEQFF. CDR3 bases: TGTGCCAGCACCGACGGACTAGCGGATTACAATGAGCAGTTCTTC. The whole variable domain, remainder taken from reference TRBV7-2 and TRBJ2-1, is GAGVSQSPSNKVTEKGKDVELRCDPISGHTALYWYRQSLGQGLEFLIYFQGNSAPDKSGLPSDRFSAERTGGSVSTLTIQRTQQEDSAVYLCASTDGLADYNEQFFGPGTRLTVL.

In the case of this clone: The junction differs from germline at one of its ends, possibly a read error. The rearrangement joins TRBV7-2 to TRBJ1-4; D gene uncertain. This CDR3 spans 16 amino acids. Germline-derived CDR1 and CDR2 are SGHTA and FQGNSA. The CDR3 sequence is CASSLAKTSTNEKLFF. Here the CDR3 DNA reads TGTGCCAGCAGCCTAGCAAAGACTTCAACTAATGAAAAACTGTTTTTT. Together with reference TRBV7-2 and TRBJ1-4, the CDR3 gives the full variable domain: GAGVSQSPSNKVTEKGKDVELRCDPISGHTALYWYRQSLGQGLEFLIYFQGNSAPDKSGLPSDRFSAERTGGSVSTLTIQRTQQEDSAVYLCASSLAKTSTNEKLFFGSGTQLSVL.

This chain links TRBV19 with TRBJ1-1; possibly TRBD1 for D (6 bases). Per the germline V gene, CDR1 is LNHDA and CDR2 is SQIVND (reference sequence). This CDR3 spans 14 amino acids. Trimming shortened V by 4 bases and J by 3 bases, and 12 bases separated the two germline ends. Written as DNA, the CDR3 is TGTGCCAGTAGTACGGTGGGGGCGGACACTGAAGCTTTCTTT. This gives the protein CASSTVGADTEAFF. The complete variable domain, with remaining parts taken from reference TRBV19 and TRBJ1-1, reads DGGITQSPKYLFRKEGQNVTLSCEQNLNHDAMYWYRQDPGQGLRLIYYSQIVNDFQKGDIAEGYSVSREKKESFPLTVTSAQKNPTAFYLCASSTVGADTEAFFGQGTRLTVV.

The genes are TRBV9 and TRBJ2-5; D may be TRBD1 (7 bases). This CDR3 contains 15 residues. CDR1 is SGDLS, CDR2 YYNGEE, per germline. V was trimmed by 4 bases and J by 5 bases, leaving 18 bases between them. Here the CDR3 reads CASSPFQGGRETQYF. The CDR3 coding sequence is TGTGCCAGCAGCCCATTTCAGGGGGGACGGGAGACCCAGTACTTC.

The CDR3 loop is CASSVGGEEQPQHF. The CDR3 DNA sequence: TGTGCCAGCAGCGTAGGCGGGGAAGAACAGCCCCAGCATTTT. The chain joins TRBV9 to TRBJ1-5, with D uncertain. Germline V lookup: CDR1 SGDLS, CDR2 YYNGEE. The germline V and J ends were trimmed by 0 bases and 7 bases, with 11 bases remaining between them. This CDR3 contains 14 residues.

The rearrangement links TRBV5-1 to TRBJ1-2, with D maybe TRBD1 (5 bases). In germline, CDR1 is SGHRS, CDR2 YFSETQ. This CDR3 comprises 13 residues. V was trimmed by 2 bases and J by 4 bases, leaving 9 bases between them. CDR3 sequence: CASSLQASYGYTF. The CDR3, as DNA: TGCGCCAGCAGCTTACAGGCTTCCTATGGCTACACCTTC. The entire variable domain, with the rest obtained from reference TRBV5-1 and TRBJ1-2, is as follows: KAGVTQTPRYLIKTRGQQVTLSCSPISGHRSVSWYQQTPGQGLQFLFEYFSETQRNKGNFPGRFSGRQFSNSRSEMNVSTLELGDSALYLCASSLQASYGYTFGSGTRLTVV.

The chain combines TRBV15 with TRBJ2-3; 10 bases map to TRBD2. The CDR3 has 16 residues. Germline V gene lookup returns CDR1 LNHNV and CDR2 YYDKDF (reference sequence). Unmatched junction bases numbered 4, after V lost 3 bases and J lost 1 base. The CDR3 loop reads CATSSSGTSGTDTQYF. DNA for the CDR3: TGTGCCACCAGCAGCTCCGGGACTAGCGGCACAGATACGCAGTATTTT.

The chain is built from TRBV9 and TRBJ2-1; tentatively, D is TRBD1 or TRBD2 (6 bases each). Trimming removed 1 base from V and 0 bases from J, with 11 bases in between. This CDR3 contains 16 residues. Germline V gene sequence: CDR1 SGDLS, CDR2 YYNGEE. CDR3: CASSVRSGASYNEQFF. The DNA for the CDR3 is TGTGCCAGCAGCGTACGATCGGGGGCCTCCTACAATGAGCAGTTCTTC.

The CDR3 loop reads CASNGGGQGKYEQYF. CDR3 sequence (DNA): TGTGCCAGCAATGGGGGGGGACAGGGGAAGTACGAGCAGTACTTC. The chain is built from TRBV6-5 and TRBJ2-7; 10 nucleotides match TRBD1. Germline V CDR1 and CDR2: MNHEY, SVGAGI. CDR3 length equals 15 residues. V gave up 7 bases and J gave up 4 bases; unmatched junction bases: 10.

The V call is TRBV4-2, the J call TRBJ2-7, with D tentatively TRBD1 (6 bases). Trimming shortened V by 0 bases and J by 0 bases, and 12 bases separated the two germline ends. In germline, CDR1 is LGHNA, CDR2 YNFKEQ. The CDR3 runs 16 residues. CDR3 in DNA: TGTGCCAGCAGCCAAGAACAGGGCACTTCCTCCTACGAGCAGTACTTC. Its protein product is CASSQEQGTSSYEQYF.

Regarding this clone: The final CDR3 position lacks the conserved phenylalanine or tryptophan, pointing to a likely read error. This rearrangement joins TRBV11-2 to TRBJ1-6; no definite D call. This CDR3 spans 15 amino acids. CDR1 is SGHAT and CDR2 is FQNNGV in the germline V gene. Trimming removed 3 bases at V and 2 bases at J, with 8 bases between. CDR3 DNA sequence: TGTGCCAGCAGCTTCGGGAGCCCCTATAATTCACCCCTCCACCTT. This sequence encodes CASSFGSPYNSPLHL.

CDR3 sequence: CASASSGIHNEQFF. DNA for the CDR3: TGTGCCAGCGCCTCTAGCGGGATTCACAATGAGCAGTTCTTC. This chain uses TRBV7-9 with TRBJ2-1; 9 bases line up with TRBD2. CDR3 length equals 14 residues. Germline V gene sequence: CDR1 SEHNR, CDR2 FQNEAQ (reference sequence). The V segment lost 8 bases and the J segment 5 bases; nucleotides outside the gene matches: 7.

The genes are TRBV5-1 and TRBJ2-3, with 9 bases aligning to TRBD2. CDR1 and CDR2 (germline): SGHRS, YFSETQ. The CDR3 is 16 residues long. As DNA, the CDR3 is TGCGCAAGTTGTACCGGGCATAGCGGGAGTGTGAATACGCAGTATTTT. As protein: CASCTGHSGSVNTQYF. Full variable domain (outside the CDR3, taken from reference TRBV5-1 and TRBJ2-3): KAGVTQTPRYLIKTRGQQVTLSCSPISGHRSVSWYQQTPGQGLQFLFEYFSETQRNKGNFPGRFSGRQFSNSRSEMNVSTLELGDSALYLCASCTGHSGSVNTQYFGPGTRLTVL.

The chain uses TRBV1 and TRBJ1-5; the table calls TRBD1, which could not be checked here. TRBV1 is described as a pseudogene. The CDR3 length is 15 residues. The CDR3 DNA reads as TGCACCAGCAGCCCTCCGAACAGGCCCTATCAGCCCCAGCATTTT. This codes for CTSSPPNRPYQPQHF.

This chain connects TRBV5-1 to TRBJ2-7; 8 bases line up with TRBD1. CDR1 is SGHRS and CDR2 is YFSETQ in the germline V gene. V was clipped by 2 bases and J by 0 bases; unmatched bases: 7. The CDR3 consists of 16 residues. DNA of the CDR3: TGCGCCAGCAGCTTAGCAGGGGGCTTTCACTCCTACGAGCAGTACTTC. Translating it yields CASSLAGGFHSYEQYF.

The CDR3 reads CASSDKGRAHEQYF. DNA of the CDR3: TGTGCCAGCAGTGATAAGGGCAGGGCCCACGAGCAGTACTTC. The chain combines TRBV6-5 with TRBJ2-7, with D maybe TRBD1 (5 bases). Deletions cut 5 bases from V and 5 bases from J, with 16 bases between. Germline CDR1 and CDR2: MNHEY and SVGAGI. The CDR3 has 14 residues.

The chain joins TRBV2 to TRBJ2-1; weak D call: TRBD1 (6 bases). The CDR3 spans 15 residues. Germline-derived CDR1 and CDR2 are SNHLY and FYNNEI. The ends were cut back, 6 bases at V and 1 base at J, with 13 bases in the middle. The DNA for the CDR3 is TGTGCCAGCAGCGTTAGGGGGACGTCCTACAATGAGCAGTTCTTC. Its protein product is CASSVRGTSYNEQFF.

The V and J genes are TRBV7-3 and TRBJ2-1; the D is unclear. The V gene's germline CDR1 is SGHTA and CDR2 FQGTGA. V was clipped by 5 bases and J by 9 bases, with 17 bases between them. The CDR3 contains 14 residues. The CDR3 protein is CASSPFSTESEQFF. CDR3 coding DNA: TGTGCCAGCAGCCCCTTTTCGACCGAGAGTGAGCAGTTCTTC.

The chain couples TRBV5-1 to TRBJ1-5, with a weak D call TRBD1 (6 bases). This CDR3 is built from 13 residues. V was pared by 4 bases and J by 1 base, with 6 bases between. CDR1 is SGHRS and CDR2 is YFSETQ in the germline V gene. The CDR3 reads CASSQGSNQPQHF. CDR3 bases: TGCGCCAGCAGCCAGGGGAGCAATCAGCCCCAGCATTTT.

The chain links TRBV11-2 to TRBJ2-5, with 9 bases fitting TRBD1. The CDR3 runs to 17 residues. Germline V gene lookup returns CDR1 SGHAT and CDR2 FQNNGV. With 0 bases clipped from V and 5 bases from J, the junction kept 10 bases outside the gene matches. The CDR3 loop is CASSLDHRDRVYETQYF. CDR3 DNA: TGTGCCAGCAGCTTAGATCATAGGGACAGGGTTTACGAGACCCAGTACTTC.

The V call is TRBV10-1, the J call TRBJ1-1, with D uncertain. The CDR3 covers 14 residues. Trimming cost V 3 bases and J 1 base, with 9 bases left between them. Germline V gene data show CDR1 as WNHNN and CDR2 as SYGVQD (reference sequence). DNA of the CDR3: TGCGCCAGCAGTGATGGAACATGGAACACTGAAGCTTTCTTT. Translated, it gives CASSDGTWNTEAFF.

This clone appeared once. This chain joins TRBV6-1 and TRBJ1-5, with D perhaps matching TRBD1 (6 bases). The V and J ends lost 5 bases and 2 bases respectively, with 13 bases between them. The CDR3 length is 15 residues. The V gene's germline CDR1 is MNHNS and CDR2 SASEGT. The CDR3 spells CASSNLPGGNQPQHF. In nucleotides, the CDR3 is TGTGCCAGCAGTAACCTTCCAGGGGGCAATCAGCCCCAGCATTTT.

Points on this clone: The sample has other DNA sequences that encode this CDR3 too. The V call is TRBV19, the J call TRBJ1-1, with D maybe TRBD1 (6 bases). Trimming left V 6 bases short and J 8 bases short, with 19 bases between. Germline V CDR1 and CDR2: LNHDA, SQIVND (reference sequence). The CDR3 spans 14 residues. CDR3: CASRSQGGGTEAFF. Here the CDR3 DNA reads TGTGCCAGTAGATCACAGGGAGGTGGCACCGAAGCTTTCTTT.

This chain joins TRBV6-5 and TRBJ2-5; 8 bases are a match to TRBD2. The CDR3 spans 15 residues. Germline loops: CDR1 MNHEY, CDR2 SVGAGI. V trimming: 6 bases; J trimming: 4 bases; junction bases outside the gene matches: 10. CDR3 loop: CASSASGGRGETQYF. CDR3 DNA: TGTGCCAGCAGCGCTTCGGGGGGGAGGGGAGAGACCCAGTACTTC.